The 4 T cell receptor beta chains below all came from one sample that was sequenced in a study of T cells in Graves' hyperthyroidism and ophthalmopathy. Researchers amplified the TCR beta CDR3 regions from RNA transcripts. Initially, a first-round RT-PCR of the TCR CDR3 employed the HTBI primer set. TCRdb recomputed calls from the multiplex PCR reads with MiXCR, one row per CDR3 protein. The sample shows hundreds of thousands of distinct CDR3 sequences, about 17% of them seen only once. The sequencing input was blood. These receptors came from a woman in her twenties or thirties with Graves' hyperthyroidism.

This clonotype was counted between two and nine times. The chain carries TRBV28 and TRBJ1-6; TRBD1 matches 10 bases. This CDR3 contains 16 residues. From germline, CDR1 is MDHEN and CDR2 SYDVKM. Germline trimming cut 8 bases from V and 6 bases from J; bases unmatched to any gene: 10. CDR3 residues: CASSNAGTGVNSPLHF. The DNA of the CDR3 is TGTGCCAGCTCAAACGCCGGGACAGGGGTTAATTCACCCCTCCACTTT. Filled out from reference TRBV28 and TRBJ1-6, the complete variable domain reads DVKVTQSSRYLVKRTGEKVFLECVQDMDHENMFWYRQDPGLGLRLIYFSYDVKMKEKGDIPEGYSVSREKKERFSLILESASTNQTSMYLCASSNAGTGVNSPLHFGNGTRLTVT.

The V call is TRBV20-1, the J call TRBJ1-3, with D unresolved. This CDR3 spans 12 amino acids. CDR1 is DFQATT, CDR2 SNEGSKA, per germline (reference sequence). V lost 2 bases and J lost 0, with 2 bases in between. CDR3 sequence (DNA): TGCAGTGCTAGACACTCTGGAAACACCATATATTTT. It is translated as CSARHSGNTIYF.

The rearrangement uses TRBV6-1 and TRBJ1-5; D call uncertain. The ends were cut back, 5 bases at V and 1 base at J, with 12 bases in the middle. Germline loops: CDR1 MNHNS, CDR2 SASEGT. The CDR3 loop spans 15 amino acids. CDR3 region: CASSPAGRSNQPQHF. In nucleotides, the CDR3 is TGTGCCAGCAGTCCGGCTGGGAGAAGCAATCAGCCCCAGCATTTT.

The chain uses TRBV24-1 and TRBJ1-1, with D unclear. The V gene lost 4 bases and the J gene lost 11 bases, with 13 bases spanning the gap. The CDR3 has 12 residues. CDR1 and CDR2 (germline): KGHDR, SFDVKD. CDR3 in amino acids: CATSDPVRGAFF. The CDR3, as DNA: TGTGCCACCAGTGACCCCGTTAGAGGGGCTTTCTTT.